A selection of T cell receptor beta chains follows, all from one sample in a study of shared clonotypes between healthy human individuals. Measured with immunoSEQ multiplex PCR; TCRdb has only the in-frame clones, and not every one. The data contain a few hundred thousand clones, around 67% of them singletons. Specimen: memory CD4+ T cells sorted from blood. Receptors originate from a young man in good health. Both conserved end residues are part of each CDR3. D genes are given only for firm matches. For some rows the clone size is stated as once, few or many, or as a class when expanded; others skip it.

cdr3_aa	cdr3_nt	v_call	d_call	clone_size	cdr3_length	j_call
CASSQEGPRGLAQYF	TGTGCCAGCAGCCAAGAAGGTCCCAGGGGGCTTGCCCAGTACTTC	TRBV14	TRBD1	.	15	TRBJ2-5
CASSSLGYGELFF	TGCGCCAGCAGTTCACTAGGATACGGGGAGCTGTTTTTT	TRBV10-2	.	many	13	TRBJ2-2
CASSLSLAGVKAKNIQYF	TGTGCCAGCAGCTTGTCGCTAGCGGGAGTTAAGGCCAAAAACATTCAGTACTTC	TRBV11-1	TRBD2	.	18	TRBJ2-4
CASSLNSGGEQYF	TGTGCCAGCAGTTTAAATAGCGGGGGCGAGCAGTACTTC	TRBV6-1	TRBD2	.	13	TRBJ2-7
CASSQDRSGNAKNIQYF	TGTGCCAGCAGCCAAGATAGAAGCGGGAACGCCAAAAACATTCAGTACTTC	TRBV4-2	TRBD2	few	17	TRBJ2-4
CASSLIVADTQYF	TGCGCCAGCAGCTTGATAGTTGCAGATACGCAGTATTTT	TRBV5-1	.	.	13	TRBJ2-3
CAISEMRDRVRNTIYF	TGTGCCATCAGTGAGATGCGGGACAGGGTTAGAAACACCATATATTTT	TRBV10-3	TRBD1	.	16	TRBJ1-3
CASSVDGGRAGEQFF	TGTGCCAGCAGCGTAGATGGCGGGAGGGCAGGTGAGCAGTTCTTC	TRBV9	TRBD2	.	15	TRBJ2-1
CASSFSVNTEAFF	TGTGCCAGCAGCTTCTCAGTGAACACTGAAGCTTTCTTT	TRBV11-3	.	many	13	TRBJ1-1
CASKFAGGEYMNTEAFF	TGCGCCAGCAAGTTTGCCGGCGGCGAGTACATGAACACTGAAGCTTTCTTT	TRBV5-1	.	.	17	TRBJ1-1
CASSKTSGSLEQYF	TGCGCCAGCAGTAAGACTAGCGGGAGCCTCGAGCAGTACTTC	TRBV10-2	TRBD2	.	14	TRBJ2-7
CASSLVASGGYQETQYF	TGTGCCAGCAGCTTAGTGGCTAGCGGGGGGTACCAAGAGACCCAGTACTTC	TRBV7-6	TRBD2	.	17	TRBJ2-5
CASSLPGTSGTDTQYF	TGCGCCAGCAGCCTGCCCGGGACTAGCGGCACAGATACGCAGTATTTT	TRBV5-1	TRBD2	.	16	TRBJ2-3
CSVDRRIEGTQYF	TGCAGCGTTGATCGGCGTATCGAAGGGACCCAGTACTTC	TRBV29-1	.	few	13	TRBJ2-5
CAISRGTTNEKLFF	TGTGCCATCAGTAGGGGGACAACTAATGAAAAACTGTTTTTT	TRBV10-3	.	.	14	TRBJ1-4
CASSIDSGSNEQFF	TGCGCCAGCAGCATTGATAGCGGGAGCAATGAGCAGTTCTTC	TRBV5-1	TRBD2	.	14	TRBJ2-1
CASRVGRFTDTQYF	TGTGCCAGCAGGGTGGGGAGGTTCACAGATACGCAGTATTTT	TRBV6-5	.	.	14	TRBJ2-3
CASSSGDRTNYGYTF	TGCGCCAGCAGCTCGGGGGACAGGACTAACTATGGCTACACCTTC	TRBV4-1	TRBD1	.	15	TRBJ1-2
CASSLTSGRGNEQFF	TGCGCCAGCAGCTTGACTAGCGGGAGGGGGAATGAGCAGTTCTTC	TRBV5-1	TRBD2	once	15	TRBJ2-1
CASSLSGDNEQFF	TGTGCCAGCAGCTTATCGGGGGACAATGAGCAGTTCTTC	TRBV7-9	.	.	13	TRBJ2-1
CSVRTFTYEQYF	TGCAGCGTTAGGACATTTACCTACGAGCAGTACTTC	TRBV29-1	.	.	12	TRBJ2-7
CASSLGQGGMSYNEQFF	TGCGCCAGCAGCCTAGGACAGGGTGGTATGTCCTACAATGAGCAGTTCTTC	TRBV5-1	TRBD1	once	17	TRBJ2-1
CAISERGDQPQHF	TGTGCCATCAGTGAAAGGGGCGATCAGCCCCAGCATTTT	TRBV10-3	.	few	13	TRBJ1-5
CASSITATNEKLFF	TGTGCCAGTAGTATCACGGCAACTAATGAAAAACTGTTTTTT	TRBV19	.	.	14	TRBJ1-4
CASSLEIPYNEQFF	TGCGCCAGCAGCTTAGAAATCCCCTACAATGAGCAGTTCTTC	TRBV5-1	.	few	14	TRBJ2-1
CASSILAGASETQYF	TGCGCCAGCAGCATACTAGCGGGAGCGTCAGAGACCCAGTACTTC	TRBV5-1	TRBD2	.	15	TRBJ2-5
CASSLESQGSRPEAFF	TGCGCCAGCAGCTTGGAGAGTCAGGGATCGCGACCTGAAGCTTTCTTT	TRBV5-1	.	.	16	TRBJ1-1
CAWGPLRRSGEQFF	TGTGCCTGGGGACCCTTACGGCGGTCTGGGGAGCAGTTCTTC	TRBV30	.	.	14	TRBJ2-1
CASRPLLLDEQFF	TGTGCCAGCAGGCCACTACTTTTGGATGAGCAGTTCTTC	TRBV6-1	.	few	13	TRBJ2-1
CASSPPSGGLTDTQYF	TGTGCCAGCTCACCGCCTAGCGGGGGCCTCACAGATACGCAGTATTTT	TRBV18	TRBD2	.	16	TRBJ2-3
CASSEQRGRLDTQYF	TGCGCCAGCAGTGAGCAGAGGGGGCGGTTGGATACGCAGTATTTT	TRBV10-1	TRBD1	.	15	TRBJ2-3
CASTSGRRRVNEQFF	TGTGCCAGCACTTCGGGACGGCGTCGTGTCAATGAGCAGTTCTTC	TRBV28	.	.	15	TRBJ2-1
CASSPGGGQGYQETQYF	TGCGCCAGCAGCCCAGGCGGCGGACAGGGGTACCAAGAGACCCAGTACTTC	TRBV4-1	TRBD1	few	17	TRBJ2-5
CSASRPDSTF	TGCAGTGCTAGCCGCCCAGATTCCACCTTC	TRBV20-1	.	.	10	TRBJ1-2
CASSLPRQETQYF	TGTGCCAGCAGCTTGCCTAGACAAGAGACCCAGTACTTC	TRBV5-6	.	.	13	TRBJ2-5
CASRGTGFGNQPQHF	TGCGCCAGCAGGGGGACAGGGTTTGGCAATCAGCCCCAGCATTTT	TRBV10-2	TRBD1	.	15	TRBJ1-5
CASSRRTGMNTEAFF	TGTGCCAGCAGCCGCCGGACAGGTATGAACACTGAAGCTTTCTTT	TRBV14	TRBD1	.	15	TRBJ1-1
CSVEGLAGERGNIQYF	TGCAGCGTTGAAGGGCTAGCCGGAGAAAGGGGGAACATTCAGTACTTC	TRBV29-1	.	.	16	TRBJ2-4
CASSPLSAENTEAFF	TGTGCCAGCAGCCCCCTGTCCGCGGAGAACACTGAAGCTTTCTTT	TRBV7-2	.	.	15	TRBJ1-1
CASSSNRGLAGSSSYNEQFF	TGTGCCAGCAGCTCGAATAGGGGACTAGCGGGATCCAGCTCCTACAATGAGCAGTTCTTC	TRBV9	TRBD2	.	20	TRBJ2-1
CASSPPSVYGYTF	TGTGCCAGCAGCCCGCCGTCTGTCTATGGCTACACCTTC	TRBV28	.	.	13	TRBJ1-2
CASSSASYNEQFF	TGTGCCAGCAGCTCGGCAAGCTACAATGAGCAGTTCTTC	TRBV11-2	.	.	13	TRBJ2-1
CASKTTSTDTQYF	TGTGCCAGCAAAACGACGAGCACAGATACGCAGTATTTT	TRBV6-1	.	.	13	TRBJ2-3
CAWSVPNTEAFF	TGTGCCTGGAGTGTTCCGAACACTGAAGCTTTCTTT	TRBV30	.	.	12	TRBJ1-1
CASSLGPSSNQPQHF	TGTGCCAGCAGCTTGGGGCCGTCTAGCAATCAGCCCCAGCATTTT	TRBV5-8	.	.	15	TRBJ1-5
CASSSGSTDTQYF	TGTGCCAGCAGCAGCGGCAGCACAGATACGCAGTATTTT	TRBV28	.	.	13	TRBJ2-3